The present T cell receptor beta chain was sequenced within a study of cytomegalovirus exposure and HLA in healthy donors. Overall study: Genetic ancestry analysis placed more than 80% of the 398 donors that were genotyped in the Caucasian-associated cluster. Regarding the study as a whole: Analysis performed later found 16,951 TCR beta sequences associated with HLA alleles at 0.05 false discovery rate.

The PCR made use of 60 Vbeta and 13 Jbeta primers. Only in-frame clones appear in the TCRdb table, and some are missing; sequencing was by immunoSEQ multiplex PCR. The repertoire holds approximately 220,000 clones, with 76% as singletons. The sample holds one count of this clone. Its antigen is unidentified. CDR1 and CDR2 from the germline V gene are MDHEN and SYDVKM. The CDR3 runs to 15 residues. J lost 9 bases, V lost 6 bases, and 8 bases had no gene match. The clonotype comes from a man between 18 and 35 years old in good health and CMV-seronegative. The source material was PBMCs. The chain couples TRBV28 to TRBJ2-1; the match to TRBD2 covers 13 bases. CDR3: CASSRTSGSYGEQFF. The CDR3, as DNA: TGTGCCAGCAGCAGGACTAGCGGGAGTTACGGTGAGCAGTTCTTC.